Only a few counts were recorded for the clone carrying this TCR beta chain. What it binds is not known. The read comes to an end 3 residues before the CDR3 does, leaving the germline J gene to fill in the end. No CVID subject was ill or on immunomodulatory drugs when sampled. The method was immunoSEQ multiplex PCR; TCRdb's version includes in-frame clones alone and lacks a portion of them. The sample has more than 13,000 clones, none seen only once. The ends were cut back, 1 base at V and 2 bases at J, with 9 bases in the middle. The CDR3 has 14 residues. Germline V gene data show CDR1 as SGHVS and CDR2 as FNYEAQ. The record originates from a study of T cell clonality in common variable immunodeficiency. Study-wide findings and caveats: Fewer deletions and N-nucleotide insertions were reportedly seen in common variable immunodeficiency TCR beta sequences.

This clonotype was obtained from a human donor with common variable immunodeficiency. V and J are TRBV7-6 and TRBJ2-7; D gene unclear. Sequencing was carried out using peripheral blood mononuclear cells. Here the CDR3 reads CASSLVATAYEQYF. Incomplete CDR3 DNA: TGTGCCAGCAGCTTAGTGGCCACAGCCTACGAG.